Below are 26 T cell receptor beta chains sequenced from a single sample in a study of T cell repertoires in cytomegalovirus infection. TCRdb independently ran MiXCR on the reads; one entry per CDR3 protein. The sample lists approximately 500,000 distinct CDR3 sequences, around 27% occurring once. Sequenced sample: PBMCs. The receptors shown here come from a human donor in good health (CMV status not recorded). Some clones in this sample may be carry-over from other donors' samples.

The V and J genes are TRBV5-1 and TRBJ2-5; 13 bases are shared with TRBD2. This CDR3 region has 16 residues. The V gene's germline CDR1 is SGHRS and CDR2 YFSETQ. V lost 2 bases, J lost 0 bases, and 1 base stayed unmatched. CDR3 residues: CASSFGTSGNQETQYF. The CDR3 DNA sequence: TGCGCCAGCAGCTTTGGGACTAGCGGGAACCAAGAGACCCAGTACTTC.

The chain is built from TRBV19 and TRBJ1-1, with 7 nucleotides matching TRBD1. The germline gives CDR1 LNHDA, CDR2 SQIVND (reference sequence). V was clipped by 7 bases and J by 1 base; unmatched bases: 3. This CDR3 spans 13 amino acids. The CDR3 here is CASTNRGNTEAFF. The CDR3 DNA reads TGTGCCAGTACCAACAGGGGGAACACTGAAGCTTTCTTT.

The chain combines TRBV6-5 with TRBJ2-3; 12 nucleotides line up with TRBD2. The junction had 4 bases not matched to a gene; V was cut back by 10 bases and J by 2 bases. The CDR3 runs 14 residues. From germline, CDR1 is MNHEY and CDR2 SVGAGI. CDR3 coding DNA: TGTGCCACCAGACTAGCGGGGGCCACAGATACGCAGTATTTT. It codes for CATRLAGATDTQYF.

This clonotype was counted ten times or more. The chain combines TRBV7-2 with TRBJ2-3; 9 nucleotides agree with TRBD1. Germline V gene lookup returns CDR1 SGHTA and CDR2 FQGNSA. The CDR3 covers 18 residues. J gave up 2 bases and V 1 base, and 10 bases lay outside the gene matches. The CDR3 sequence: CASSLVGGTGFLTDTQYF. The CDR3 nucleotides read TGTGCCAGCAGCTTAGTTGGCGGGACAGGGTTCCTCACAGATACGCAGTATTTT.

This clonotype was found a few times. The chain joins TRBV2 to TRBJ2-1; maybe TRBD2 (6 bases). The CDR3 has 14 residues. Per the germline V gene, CDR1 is SNHLY and CDR2 is FYNNEI. V dropped 10 bases and J dropped 3 bases, with 16 bases sitting between them. The CDR3 DNA reads TGTGCCACCCCTACGGATAGCGGCTACAATGAGCAGTTCTTC. Protein sequence: CATPTDSGYNEQFF.

This clonotype has just a few counts. The chain has TRBV7-2 and TRBJ1-1; no firm D call. The V gene lost 7 bases and the J gene lost 1 base, with 13 bases spanning the gap. Germline CDR1 is SGHTA and CDR2 is FQGNSA. There are 14 residues in the CDR3. The CDR3 loop is CASTSDPGNTEAFF. DNA for the CDR3: TGTGCCAGCACCTCAGATCCCGGGAACACTGAAGCTTTCTTT.

The chain has TRBV7-9 and TRBJ2-5; 14 bases are a match to TRBD2. This CDR3 comprises 18 residues. Germline V CDR1 and CDR2: SEHNR, FQNEAQ (reference sequence). J lost 6 bases, V lost 3 bases, and 12 bases had no gene match. For the CDR3, the DNA is TGTGCCAGCAGCTTCCTCTCGACTAGCGGGAGGGCCCGGAAGACCCAGTACTTC. Amino acid sequence: CASSFLSTSGRARKTQYF.

V is TRBV15 and J is TRBJ2-2, with unresolved D. Trimming shortened V by 6 bases and J by 9 bases, and 14 bases separated the two germline ends. CDR3 length equals 13 residues. From germline, CDR1 is LNHNV and CDR2 YYDKDF (reference sequence). The CDR3 sequence: CATRVSDPRELFF. The DNA of the CDR3 is TGTGCCACCAGAGTAAGCGACCCACGGGAGCTGTTTTTT.

This clonotype was detected many times. The rearrangement uses TRBV6-2 or TRBV6-3 and TRBJ1-6; no firm D call. CDR1 MNHEY and CDR2 SVGEGT come from the germline V gene. CDR3 length: 13 residues. Between the trimmed V and J ends, which lost 4 bases and 7 bases, there was a span of 8 bases. In DNA, the CDR3 is TGTGCCAGCAGTTTCGAAGGCAATTCACCCCTCCACTTT. Protein sequence: CASSFEGNSPLHF.

J is TRBJ1-1 and V is TRBV14, with D possibly TRBD1 on 5 matching bases. The V gene's germline CDR1 is SGHDN and CDR2 FVKESK. CDR3 length equals 15 residues. Trimming pared 4 bases from V and 3 bases from J, leaving 15 bases between. The CDR3, as DNA: TGTGCCAGCAGCCCCCAACGGCGGGGGTACACTGAAGCTTTCTTT. Translation: CASSPQRRGYTEAFF.

The V and J genes are TRBV18 and TRBJ1-5; TRBD1 might be the D (6 bases). Per germline, CDR1 KGHSH and CDR2 LQKENI. V was clipped by 3 bases and J by 7 bases, with 16 bases between them. The CDR3 has 15 residues. In nucleotides, the CDR3 is TGTGCCAGCTCACCCACACAGGGCATCGACCAGCCCCAGCATTTT. Its translation is CASSPTQGIDQPQHF.

This clonotype was counted many times. V and J are TRBV7-8 and TRBJ1-1; 8 bases agree with TRBD1. V was pared by 3 bases and J by 3 bases, with 12 bases of the junction left unmatched. Germline lookup yields CDR1 SGHVS and CDR2 FQNEAQ. The CDR3 is 17 residues long. CDR3 coding DNA: TGTGCCAGCAGCTTCCCCGCGGCTGGACAGGGAGACACTGAAGCTTTCTTT. Its translation is CASSFPAAGQGDTEAFF.

This rearrangement joins TRBV4-3 to TRBJ2-5; 8 bases fit TRBD2. The trim removed 0 bases at V and 2 bases at J, leaving 5 bases unmatched. The CDR3 is made up of 16 amino acids. CDR1 and CDR2 from the germline V gene are LGHNA and YSLEER. CDR3 DNA: TGCGCCAGCAGCCAAGACTGGGCGGGGGGTCAAGAGACCCAGTACTTC. Its translation: CASSQDWAGGQETQYF.

The genes are TRBV5-5 and TRBJ2-5, with D possibly matching TRBD1 (6 bases). The CDR3 is 15 amino acids. Germline loops: CDR1 SGHKS, CDR2 YYEKEE (reference sequence). V lost 1 base and J 3 bases, leaving 13 bases between the germline ends. CDR3 bases: TGTGCCAGCAGCTTGAGTACAGGGAATAAAGAGACCCAGTACTTC. Translation gives CASSLSTGNKETQYF.

J is TRBJ2-1 and V is TRBV19; 8 positions agree with TRBD1. With 2 bases clipped from V and 9 bases from J, the junction kept 6 bases outside the gene matches. The CDR3 totals 14 residues. Germline CDR1 is LNHDA and CDR2 is SQIVND (reference sequence). The CDR3 DNA reads TGTGCCAGTAGTATATACAGGGGGAAGGGTGAGCAGTTCTTC. This translates into CASSIYRGKGEQFF.

Notes on this clonotype: A read error may explain this, as a much larger clone is one base away. The chain combines TRBV7-2 with TRBJ2-3; 7 positions agree with TRBD1. The germline V gene has CDR1 SGHTA and CDR2 FQGNSA. After removal of 3 bases from V and 14 bases from J, the junction contained 14 bases not matched to a gene. The CDR3 sequence is 14 residues long. DNA of the CDR3: TGTGCCAGCAGCTTGGGTCAACCCGGGACAGCGCGGTATTTT. This translates into CASSLGQPGTARYF.

This clonotype was found many times. V is TRBV4-1 and J is TRBJ2-6, with D possibly being TRBD2 (5 bases). Germline V gives CDR1 MGHRA, CDR2 YSYEKL. The CDR3 has 18 amino acids. V lost 5 bases, J lost 0 bases, and 17 bases lay in between. The CDR3 nucleotides are TGCGCCAGCAGCGGCGTCCGGGAAAGTCTCTCTGGGGCCAACGTCCTGACTTTC. It codes for CASSGVRESLSGANVLTF.

This clonotype came up many times. This chain uses TRBV7-3 with TRBJ2-1; 9 positions agree with TRBD1. The V gene's germline CDR1 is SGHTA and CDR2 FQGTGA. Trimming cost V 5 bases and J 4 bases; bases outside gene matches: 9. The CDR3 length is 16 residues. CDR3 in DNA: TGTGCCAGCAGCCCTACTCACAGGGGGCCTTACAATGAGCAGTTCTTC. As protein: CASSPTHRGPYNEQFF. The full variable domain, rest sourced from reference TRBV7-3 and TRBJ2-1, is GAGVSQTPSNKVTEKGKYVELRCDPISGHTALYWYRQSLGQGPEFLIYFQGTGAADDSGLPNDRFFAVRPEGSVSTLKIQRTERGDSAVYLCASSPTHRGPYNEQFFGPGTRLTVL.

CDR3 sequence reads: CASRSSIRREKLFF. In DNA form, the CDR3 reads TGTGCCAGCCGTTCCAGCATCCGGCGGGAAAAACTGTTTTTT. V gene TRBV12-3 or TRBV12-4 combines with J gene TRBJ1-4, with D unresolved. Trimming removed 8 bases at V and 8 bases at J, with 18 bases between. The CDR3 is made up of 14 amino acids.

This clonotype was seen just once. The DNA for the CDR3 is TGCGCCAGCAGCTTACAGGTCCTGAACACTGAAGCTTTCTTT. Its protein product is CASSLQVLNTEAFF. The V call is TRBV5-1, the J call TRBJ1-1, with a tentative D call TRBD1 (5 bases). Trimming left V 2 bases short and J 0 bases short, with 8 bases between. This CDR3 contains 14 residues. The germline CDR1 and CDR2 sequences are SGHRS and YFSETQ.

This clonotype was found many times. The rearrangement uses TRBV12-3 or TRBV12-4 and TRBJ1-6; D is unresolved. V gave up 7 bases and J gave up 4 bases, with 11 bases separating them. The CDR3 has 14 residues. DNA of the CDR3: TGTGCCAGCACCTCTGGTCCTTATAATTCACCCCTCCACTTT. This encodes CASTSGPYNSPLHF.

This clonotype was observed a few times. The chain joins TRBV12-3 or TRBV12-4 to TRBJ1-6, with D possibly matching TRBD1 (6 bases). CDR3 length: 15 amino acids. The V and J ends lost 2 bases and 8 bases respectively, with 13 bases between them. CDR3 sequence (DNA): TGTGCCAGCAGTTTATTAGGGGGTCGTGATTCACCCCTCCACTTT. This codes for CASSLLGGRDSPLHF.

The chain is built from TRBV7-6 and TRBJ2-5; D call uncertain. The germline V gene has CDR1 SGHVS and CDR2 FNYEAQ. The ends were cut back, 1 base at V and 1 base at J, with 19 bases in the middle. The CDR3 loop spans 18 amino acids. CDR3 DNA sequence: TGTGCCAGCAGCTTAGTCCGAAAGTCCTCAGTGATCCAAGAGACCCAGTACTTC. Residues: CASSLVRKSSVIQETQYF.

The chain links TRBV4-1 to TRBJ2-1; D is possibly TRBD2 (5 bases). V gave up 1 base and J gave up 0 bases, with 10 bases separating them. This CDR3 comprises 16 residues. Germline CDR1 reads MGHRA; CDR2 reads YSYEKL. The CDR3 DNA follows: TGCGCCAGCAGCCAAGGGCCACTAGGCTCCTACAATGAGCAGTTCTTC. Its translation is CASSQGPLGSYNEQFF.

This clonotype was observed many times. The V gene is TRBV7-9, the J gene TRBJ2-7; 8 nucleotides line up with TRBD2. CDR1 is SEHNR and CDR2 is FQNEAQ in the germline V gene (reference sequence). V gave up 5 bases and J gave up 4 bases; unmatched junction bases: 7. The CDR3 contains 14 residues. The CDR3 sequence is CASSALAAAYEQYF. The CDR3 region has the DNA TGTGCCAGCAGCGCACTAGCGGCGGCGTACGAGCAGTACTTC.

V is TRBV20-1 and J is TRBJ1-2; tentatively, D is TRBD1 (5 bases). From germline, CDR1 is DFQATT and CDR2 SNEGSKA (reference sequence). The length of the CDR3 is 13 residues. Trimming took 3 bases from V and 4 from J, leaving 12 bases between them. CDR3 protein: CSARPGGGYGYTF. In nucleotides, the CDR3 is TGCAGTGCTAGGCCGGGGGGGGGCTATGGCTACACCTTC.